The 27 T cell receptor beta chains in this list originate from one sample, sequenced in a study of OX40 agonist ivuxolimab in advanced cancers. TCRdb's table, derived via immunoSEQ multiplex PCR, lists solely in-frame clones and lacks some. The table has roughly 82,000 clones, 83% seen once. The sequenced sample was CD4+ or CD8+ T cells sorted from blood, obtained in a trial of the OX40 agonist ivuxolimab. The origin of the receptors is an adult with an advanced solid tumor such as melanoma, head and neck, liver or kidney cancer.

The genes are TRBV5-1 and TRBJ1-5; D unclear. This CDR3 region has 15 residues. Germline CDR1 SGHRS, CDR2 YFSETQ. Trimming removed 2 bases at V and 1 base at J, with 10 bases between. The CDR3: CASSLGRGSNQPQHF. CDR3 nucleotides: TGCGCCAGCAGCTTAGGGCGGGGAAGCAATCAGCCCCAGCATTTT.

The chain uses TRBV7-3 and TRBJ2-3; 10 positions agree with TRBD2. J gave up 6 bases and V 0 bases, and 6 bases lay outside the gene matches. From germline, CDR1 is SGHTA and CDR2 FQGTGA. CDR3 length: 16 amino acids. The CDR3 DNA sequence: TGTGCCAGCAGCTTAACGTATCAGACTAGCGGGGATACGCAGTATTTT. Translating gives CASSLTYQTSGDTQYF.

This clone came up a few times. The J gene is TRBJ1-3, the V gene TRBV10-2, with a weak D call TRBD1 (5 bases). The CDR3 sequence is 15 residues long. The germline V and J ends were trimmed by 9 bases and 1 base, with 16 bases remaining between them. The V gene's germline CDR1 is WSHSY and CDR2 SAAADI. CDR3: CASRLGGGSGNTIYF. DNA for the CDR3: TGCGCCAGTCGGTTGGGCGGGGGATCTGGAAACACCATATATTTT.

The V gene is TRBV5-8, the J gene TRBJ2-3; tentatively, D is TRBD2 (5 bases). Germline V gene lookup returns CDR1 SGHTS and CDR2 YDEGEE. This CDR3 region has 13 residues. V was shortened by 5 bases and J by 4 bases, with 11 bases between the two germline ends. CDR3 residues: CASSTGVSDTQYF. In DNA, the CDR3 is TGTGCCAGCAGTACCGGGGTCTCAGATACGCAGTATTTT.

The rearrangement joins TRBV7-2 to TRBJ1-4; D is ambiguous. Germline lookup yields CDR1 SGHTA and CDR2 FQGNSA. V was trimmed by 1 base and J by 7 bases, leaving 10 bases between them. CDR3 length: 14 amino acids. CDR3 amino acids: CASSLGGLFEKLFF. The CDR3 coding sequence is TGTGCCAGCAGCTTAGGAGGTCTCTTTGAAAAACTGTTTTTT.

The gene calls are TRBV30 and TRBJ1-3; D is undetermined. This CDR3 region has 14 residues. Trimming stripped 0 bases from V and 0 bases from J, with 6 bases between. The V gene's germline CDR1 is GTSNPN and CDR2 SVGIG (reference sequence). The CDR3 sequence: CAWSVGNSGNTIYF. CDR3 nucleotides: TGTGCCTGGAGTGTGGGGAACTCTGGAAACACCATATATTTT.

This sequence joins TRBV18 and TRBJ2-5; either TRBD1 or TRBD2 may supply D (5 bases each). V lost 3 bases, J lost 2 bases, and 7 bases lay in between. The CDR3 consists of 13 residues. Germline values: CDR1 KGHSH, CDR2 LQKENI. CDR3 protein: CASSPGPQETQYF. CDR3 coding DNA: TGTGCCAGCTCACCGGGACCACAAGAGACCCAGTACTTC.

This sequence joins TRBV5-1 and TRBJ1-3; D possibly corresponds to TRBD1 (6 bases). V was shortened by 1 base and J by 0 bases, with 14 bases between the two germline ends. Germline V gene data show CDR1 as SGHRS and CDR2 as YFSETQ. This CDR3 contains 17 residues. The CDR3 nucleotides are TGCGCCAGCAGCTTGCAGGGGCGCCTCATCTCTGGAAACACCATATATTTT. It yields the protein CASSLQGRLISGNTIYF.

J is TRBJ2-1 and V is TRBV11-2; 16 bases line up with TRBD2. V shed 2 bases, J shed 10 bases, and the junction held 11 bases outside the gene matches. CDR1 is SGHAT and CDR2 is FQNNGV in the germline V gene. CDR3 length: 18 amino acids. CDR3 sequence: CASSLFPPSGLAGGEQFF. The CDR3, as DNA: TGTGCCAGCAGCTTATTCCCGCCTTCGGGACTAGCGGGGGGGGAGCAGTTCTTC.

The chain employs TRBV5-8 and TRBJ2-7; a possible D gene is TRBD2 (6 bases). CDR3 length: 13 amino acids. The germline V gene encodes CDR1 SGHTS and CDR2 YDEGEE. V lost 7 bases and J 4 bases, leaving 15 bases between the germline ends. CDR3 in DNA: TGTGCCAGCGGCCGGGGCGGGATGTACGAGCAGTACTTC. This gives the protein CASGRGGMYEQYF. The full variable domain, its missing parts supplied by reference TRBV5-8 and TRBJ2-7, is EAGVTQSPTHLIKTRGQQATLRCSPISGHTSVYWYQQALGLGLQFLLWYDEGEERNRGNFPPRFSGRQFPNYSSELNVNALELEDSALYLCASGRGGMYEQYFGPGTRLTVT.

The rearrangement uses TRBV5-6 and TRBJ2-5; D unclear. This CDR3 region has 12 residues. Trimming took 4 bases from V and 3 from J, leaving 7 bases between them. Germline values: CDR1 SGHDT, CDR2 YYEEEE. CDR3 sequence: CASSRMKETQYF. CDR3 DNA: TGTGCCAGCAGCCGCATGAAAGAGACCCAGTACTTC. The whole variable domain, filled in from reference TRBV5-6 and TRBJ2-5, reads DAGVTQSPTHLIKTRGQQVTLRCSPKSGHDTVSWYQQALGQGPQFIFQYYEEEERQRGNFPDRFSGHQFPNYSSELNVNALLLGDSALYLCASSRMKETQYFGPGTRLLVL.

J is TRBJ1-5 and V is TRBV2; perhaps TRBD1 as D (5 bases). Germline V lookup: CDR1 SNHLY, CDR2 FYNNEI. This CDR3 is 15 amino acids long. V lost 5 bases and J lost 4, with 15 bases in between. The CDR3 region has the DNA TGTGCCAGCAGTCCACAAGGGGCAGAAAATCAGCCCCAGCATTTT. Translation: CASSPQGAENQPQHF.

The chain couples TRBV19 to TRBJ2-3; no definite D call. This CDR3 is 15 amino acids long. The V gene's germline CDR1 is LNHDA and CDR2 SQIVND (reference sequence). Trimming left V 6 bases short and J 0 bases short, with 13 bases between. The CDR3 loop is CASSKVIPSTDTQYF. In DNA, the CDR3 is TGTGCCAGTAGCAAGGTAATACCTAGCACAGATACGCAGTATTTT.

This clone was seen once. This chain links TRBV13 with TRBJ1-1, with D unclear. There are 13 residues in the CDR3. V dropped 2 bases and J dropped 0 bases, with 4 bases sitting between them. Germline CDR1 PRHDT, CDR2 FYEKMQ (reference sequence). CDR3 loop: CASSLLMNTEAFF. As DNA, the CDR3 is TGTGCCAGCAGCTTATTGATGAACACTGAAGCTTTCTTT.

In nucleotides, the CDR3 is TGTGCCAGCAGTTTCTCGGGCGGAGCCGCCTACGAGCAGTACTTC. Translating gives CASSFSGGAAYEQYF. This chain joins TRBV6-6 and TRBJ2-7; D is unresolved. The CDR3 extends over 15 amino acids. V was cut by 4 bases and J by 2 bases, with 15 bases left in between. Germline V gives CDR1 MNHNY, CDR2 SVGAGI (reference sequence).

The chain links TRBV5-4 to TRBJ1-5; unclear D gene. Per germline, CDR1 SGHNT and CDR2 YYREEE (reference sequence). V gave up 0 bases and J gave up 3 bases, with 4 bases separating them. This CDR3 contains 13 residues. Here the CDR3 DNA reads TGTGCCAGCAGCTTGGATCTCAATCAGCCCCAGCATTTT. Residues: CASSLDLNQPQHF.

This chain connects TRBV6-1 to TRBJ1-2; possible D gene TRBD1, 5 bases. Per the germline V gene, CDR1 is MNHNS and CDR2 is SASEGT. Trimming took 1 base from V and 5 from J, leaving 11 bases between them. This CDR3 has 14 amino acids. The CDR3 sequence is CASSEGPGPYGYTF. The CDR3 DNA reads as TGTGCCAGCAGTGAAGGTCCAGGGCCTTATGGCTACACCTTC.

The V call is TRBV7-6, the J call TRBJ1-5; D is unresolved. Germline-derived CDR1 and CDR2 are SGHVS and FNYEAQ. With 8 bases removed from V and 5 bases from J, the gap between germline ends came to 10 bases. The CDR3 spans 12 residues. Here the CDR3 reads CASGQLDQPQHF. The DNA of the CDR3 is TGTGCCAGCGGGCAGTTAGATCAGCCCCAGCATTTT. Full variable domain (remainder filled in from reference TRBV7-6 and TRBJ1-5): GAGVSQSPRYKVTKRGQDVALRCDPISGHVSLYWYRQALGQGPEFLTYFNYEAQQDKSGLPNDRFSAERPEGSISTLTIQRTEQRDSAMYRCASGQLDQPQHFGDGTRLSIL.

The genes are TRBV5-1 and TRBJ2-7, with D perhaps matching TRBD2 (5 bases). This CDR3 has 14 amino acids. Germline loops: CDR1 SGHRS, CDR2 YFSETQ. Trimming took 4 bases from V and 1 from J, leaving 12 bases between them. Written as DNA, the CDR3 is TGCGCCAGCAGCCTAGGGAGCAGTTCCTACGAGCAGTACTTC. It translates to CASSLGSSSYEQYF.

The CDR3 nucleotides read TGTGCCAGCAGCTTAAGTGTCTTTCAAGAGACCCAGTACTTC. Residues: CASSLSVFQETQYF. The chain joins TRBV7-7 to TRBJ2-5, with D unclear. Germline CDR1 is SSHAT and CDR2 is FNYEAQ (reference sequence). CDR3 length equals 14 residues. Between the trimmed V and J ends, which lost 2 bases and 2 bases, there was a span of 9 bases.

The chain has TRBV2 and TRBJ1-4; TRBD1 might be the D (6 bases). This CDR3 contains 19 residues. The germline V and J ends were trimmed by 2 bases and 0 bases, with 19 bases remaining between them. CDR1 and CDR2 from the germline V gene are SNHLY and FYNNEI. Here the CDR3 DNA reads TGTGCCAGCAGTGAAATGGGGCTGACAGGTGCTCCAACTAATGAAAAACTGTTTTTT. It codes for CASSEMGLTGAPTNEKLFF.

This chain connects TRBV27 to TRBJ1-2; 11 positions match TRBD1. Germline CDR1 is MNHEY and CDR2 is SMNVEV (reference sequence). The V and J ends lost 6 bases and 6 bases, in that order; junction bases with no gene match: 9. The CDR3 runs to 15 residues. The CDR3 here is CASRPGGTGGDGYTF. The CDR3 coding sequence is TGTGCCAGCAGGCCAGGAGGGACAGGGGGTGATGGCTACACCTTC.

CDR3 region: CASSFRNSANTGELFF. For the CDR3, the DNA is TGTGCCAGCAGTTTTCGGAACAGCGCGAACACCGGGGAGCTGTTTTTT. V is TRBV27 and J is TRBJ2-2; D call uncertain. The germline gives CDR1 MNHEY, CDR2 SMNVEV (reference sequence). The CDR3 sequence is 16 residues long. Trimming took off 3 bases at V and 0 bases at J, with 11 bases between the two ends.

This chain joins TRBV6-5 and TRBJ2-1, with 8 bases lining up with TRBD2. The CDR3 has 15 residues. Germline V gene data show CDR1 as MNHEY and CDR2 as SVGAGI. V lost 0 bases to trimming and J lost 9 bases; unmatched junction nucleotides: 7. The CDR3 loop reads CASSYSIAGGAEQFF. The CDR3 DNA reads TGTGCCAGCAGTTACTCGATAGCCGGGGGGGCTGAGCAGTTCTTC.

The V gene is TRBV19, the J gene TRBJ1-4, with D possibly being TRBD1 (6 bases). This CDR3 has 13 amino acids. The V and J ends lost 7 bases and 5 bases respectively, with 11 bases between them. Germline V gene data show CDR1 as LNHDA and CDR2 as SQIVND (reference sequence). The CDR3 sequence: CASTKDRNEKLFF. CDR3 coding DNA: TGTGCCAGTACCAAGGACAGAAATGAAAAACTGTTTTTT. The full variable domain, its missing parts supplied by reference TRBV19 and TRBJ1-4, is DGGITQSPKYLFRKEGQNVTLSCEQNLNHDAMYWYRQDPGQGLRLIYYSQIVNDFQKGDIAEGYSVSREKKESFPLTVTSAQKNPTAFYLCASTKDRNEKLFFGSGTQLSVL.

V usage is TRBV19 and J usage is TRBJ2-4; 7 bases fit TRBD1. This CDR3 region has 16 residues. Germline V lookup: CDR1 LNHDA, CDR2 SQIVND (reference sequence). V lost 6 bases and J lost 7; bases outside the gene matches: 15. This CDR3 reads CASSPPLTGFLNIQYF. Here the CDR3 DNA reads TGTGCCAGTAGCCCCCCCTTGACAGGGTTTTTGAACATTCAGTACTTC. The variable domain in full, with the rest retrieved from reference TRBV19 and TRBJ2-4, is DGGITQSPKYLFRKEGQNVTLSCEQNLNHDAMYWYRQDPGQGLRLIYYSQIVNDFQKGDIAEGYSVSREKKESFPLTVTSAQKNPTAFYLCASSPPLTGFLNIQYFGAGTRLSVL.

The rearrangement uses TRBV27 and TRBJ2-6; 10 bases fit TRBD1. Germline V gene data show CDR1 as MNHEY and CDR2 as SMNVEV (reference sequence). The CDR3 length is 18 residues. Trimming at V came to 6 bases and at J to 2 bases, leaving 10 bases not matched to a gene. The chain's CDR3 is CASSPVGTGVPGANVLTF. CDR3 nucleotide sequence: TGTGCCAGCAGCCCCGTGGGGACAGGGGTCCCTGGGGCCAACGTCCTGACTTTC.